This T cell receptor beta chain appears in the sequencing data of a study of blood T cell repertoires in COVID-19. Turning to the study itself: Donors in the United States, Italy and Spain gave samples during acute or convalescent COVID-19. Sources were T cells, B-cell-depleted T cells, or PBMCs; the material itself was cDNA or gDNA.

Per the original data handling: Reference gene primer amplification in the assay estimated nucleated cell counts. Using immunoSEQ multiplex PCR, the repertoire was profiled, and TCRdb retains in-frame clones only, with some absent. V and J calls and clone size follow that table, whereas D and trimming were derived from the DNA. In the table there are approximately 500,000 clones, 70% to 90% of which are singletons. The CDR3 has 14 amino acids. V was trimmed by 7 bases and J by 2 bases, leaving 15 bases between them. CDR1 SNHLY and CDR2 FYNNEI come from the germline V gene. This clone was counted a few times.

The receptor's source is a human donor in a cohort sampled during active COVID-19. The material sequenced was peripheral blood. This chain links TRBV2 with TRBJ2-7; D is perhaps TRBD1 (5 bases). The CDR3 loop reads CASKRTGPTYEQYF. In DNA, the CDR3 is TGTGCCAGCAAACGAACAGGCCCCACCTACGAGCAGTACTTC.